What follows describes a single T cell receptor beta chain. This entry belongs to a study of blood T cell repertoires in COVID-19. As for the study in general: Recovered participants had two consecutive negative NP/OP PCR tests, healthcare professional clearance, or symptom resolution.

The CDR3 totals 15 residues. The V gene end was trimmed by 5 bases and the J gene end by 0 bases; junction bases not matched to a gene: 2. Looked up from germline, CDR1 is SGDLS and CDR2 is YYNGEE. This table comes from immunoSEQ multiplex PCR, and its TCRdb copy is limited to in-frame clones, with some not included. The sample contains 350,000 to 400,000 clones, more than 70% of which appear only once. Material for sequencing was PBMCs or T cells enriched from blood (not recorded which). This TCR derives from a man aged 40-49 years in a cohort exposed to, infected with or recovered from COVID-19 (not recorded which). This chain joins TRBV9 and TRBJ2-1; 10 nucleotides line up with TRBD2. In DNA form, the CDR3 reads TGTGCCAGCAGACCTAGCGGGAGCTCCTACAATGAGCAGTTCTTC. Translating gives CASRPSGSSYNEQFF.